Listed below are T cell receptor beta chains from one sample, sequenced in a study of blood T cell repertoires in COVID-19. Clones were sequenced by immunoSEQ multiplex PCR, and TCRdb holds only the in-frame ones, with some missing. The sample contains approximately 100,000 clones, around 84% of which appear only once. Sequenced sample: peripheral blood. The receptor source for this set is a man between 60 and 75 years old with acute or convalescent COVID-19. The CDR3 runs from the conserved cysteine through the conserved F or W. The D gene is left open where the match is weak. Some rows mark clone size as missing; the rest say once, few, many or name a class of expanded clone.

TRBV7-9	TRBJ2-5	TRBD1	NA	CASSWGQKETQYF	TGTGCCAGCAGCTGGGGACAGAAAGAGACCCAGTACTTC
TRBV7-8	TRBJ1-3	NA	NA	CASSRSQVSGNTIYF	TGTGCCAGCAGCCGGTCCCAGGTCTCTGGAAACACCATATATTTT
TRBV5-1	TRBJ2-1	NA	once	CASYIEDYSYNEQFF	TGCGCCAGCTATATCGAGGACTACTCCTACAATGAGCAGTTCTTC
TRBV2	TRBJ1-5	TRBD1	NA	CASGDRTNTQPQHF	TGTGCCAGCGGGGACAGGACGAACACTCAGCCCCAGCATTTT
TRBV18	TRBJ1-6	NA	NA	CASSTSSSYNSPLHF	TGTGCCAGCTCAACCTCGAGCTCCTATAATTCACCCCTCCACTTT
TRBV29-1	TRBJ2-1	TRBD2	NA	CSVVGGLAGWNEQFF	TGCAGCGTTGTCGGGGGACTAGCCGGGTGGAATGAGCAGTTCTTC
TRBV5-4	TRBJ2-7	TRBD1	NA	CASSLQGVPYEQYF	TGTGCCAGCAGCTTACAGGGGGTTCCCTACGAGCAGTACTTC
TRBV6-5	TRBJ1-6	NA	NA	CASSRQGSYNSPLHF	TGTGCCAGCAGCCGCCAGGGGTCCTATAATTCACCCCTCCACTTT
TRBV7-9	TRBJ1-4	TRBD1	NA	CASSVGQGASEKLFF	TGTGCCAGCAGCGTTGGACAGGGGGCCAGTGAAAAACTGTTTTTT
TRBV24-1	TRBJ2-2	TRBD2	NA	CATSDVRGLAGIVYTGELFF	TGTGCCACCAGTGATGTGCGGGGACTAGCGGGAATAGTCTACACCGGGGAGCTGTTTTTT
TRBV7-8	TRBJ2-3	TRBD2	NA	CASSPRLAGADTQYF	TGTGCCAGCAGCCCTAGACTAGCGGGAGCAGATACGCAGTATTTT
TRBV15	TRBJ1-2	NA	NA	CATSRGGKDNYGYTF	TGTGCCACCAGCAGGGGGGGAAAGGATAACTATGGCTACACCTTC
TRBV27	TRBJ2-3	TRBD2	NA	CASSFRFLTSGTASTDTQYF	TGTGCCAGCAGTTTTCGGTTCTTGACTAGCGGGACCGCTAGCACAGATACGCAGTATTTT
TRBV27	TRBJ2-1	TRBD2	NA	CASSPTPSGMRNEQFF	TGTGCCAGCAGTCCCACTCCTAGCGGGATGCGGAATGAGCAGTTCTTC
TRBV5-1	TRBJ1-3	NA	NA	CASSLDGAGRGNTIYF	TGCGCCAGCAGCCTTGACGGAGCCGGTAGAGGAAACACCATATATTTT
TRBV9	TRBJ1-6	TRBD1	NA	CASSVTAGGSNSPLHF	TGTGCCAGCAGCGTAACGGCAGGGGGCTCGAATTCACCCCTCCACTTT
TRBV6-5	TRBJ2-2	TRBD2	NA	CASSSLAGGTGELFF	TGTGCCAGCAGTTCCCTAGCGGGCGGCACCGGGGAGCTGTTTTTT
TRBV7-9	TRBJ2-1	NA	NA	CASSLQVSSYNEQFF	TGTGCCAGCAGCTTGCAGGTCAGCTCCTACAATGAGCAGTTCTTC
TRBV24-1	TRBJ2-1	NA	NA	CATSDLAGNSYNEQFF	TGTGCCACCAGTGATTTGGCGGGAAACTCCTACAATGAGCAGTTCTTC
TRBV14	TRBJ2-7	TRBD2	NA	CASLGTISYEQYF	TGTGCCAGCCTCGGGACTATATCCTACGAGCAGTACTTC
TRBV2	TRBJ2-1	TRBD1	NA	CANARDRGSHEQFF	TGTGCCAACGCCCGGGACAGGGGGAGCCATGAGCAGTTCTTC
TRBV10-2	TRBJ1-4	NA	NA	CASSDRAGDEKLFF	TGCGCCAGCAGTGACAGGGCGGGGGATGAAAAACTGTTTTTT
TRBV10-1	TRBJ1-1	NA	few	CASSEDLFTEAFF	TGCGCCAGCAGTGAGGATCTATTCACTGAAGCTTTCTTT
TRBV27	TRBJ2-2	NA	NA	CASSAPSTRSSELFF	TGTGCCAGCAGCGCACCTTCTACTAGGAGTTCGGAGCTGTTTTTT
TRBV5-1	TRBJ2-1	NA	NA	CASSLKWDNGFREQFF	TGCGCCAGCAGCTTAAAGTGGGACAATGGGTTTCGAGAACAGTTCTTC
TRBV6-1	TRBJ1-5	NA	NA	CASSEVQNQPQHF	TGTGCCAGCAGTGAAGTACAGAATCAGCCCCAGCATTTT
TRBV2	TRBJ2-5	NA	NA	CASSPDRERRETQYF	TGTGCCAGCAGTCCCGACCGGGAACGCCGAGAGACCCAGTACTTC
TRBV18	TRBJ1-1	NA	NA	CASSPQGTGGSEAFF	TGTGCCAGCTCACCACAAGGGACTGGGGGATCTGAAGCTTTCTTT
TRBV5-1	TRBJ1-3	TRBD1	NA	CASSSTTGGSPPSGNTIYF	TGCGCCAGCAGCTCGACGACAGGGGGCTCGCCTCCCTCTGGAAACACCATATATTTT
TRBV19	TRBJ2-5	NA	NA	CASTAPGIRETQYF	TGTGCCAGTACCGCCCCGGGTATTAGGGAGACCCAGTACTTC
TRBV7-8	TRBJ2-2	NA	NA	CASSPPGRSNTGELFF	TGTGCCAGCAGCCCCCCCGGGAGATCGAACACCGGGGAGCTGTTTTTT
TRBV7-2	TRBJ2-1	NA	NA	CASSLASRSSYNEQFF	TGTGCCAGCAGCTTAGCGTCCCGTAGCTCCTACAATGAGCAGTTCTTC
TRBV5-1	TRBJ2-7	TRBD1	NA	CASSPDRGSWGEQYF	TGCGCCAGCAGCCCTGACAGGGGGAGCTGGGGTGAGCAGTACTTC
TRBV14	TRBJ2-3	TRBD1	NA	CASSQRPGQGADTQYF	TGTGCCAGCAGCCAGAGGCCGGGACAGGGGGCAGATACGCAGTATTTT
TRBV7-8	TRBJ1-4	TRBD1	NA	CASSLKGQGAWATNEKLFF	TGTGCCAGCAGCCTCAAGGGACAGGGGGCGTGGGCAACTAATGAAAAACTGTTTTTT
TRBV19	TRBJ1-5	NA	NA	CASSIGVGKQPQHF	TGTGCCAGTAGTATCGGGGTGGGTAAACAGCCCCAGCATTTT
TRBV19	TRBJ2-5	NA	NA	CASTETGQETQYF	TGTGCCAGTACCGAGACAGGTCAAGAGACCCAGTACTTC
TRBV7-8	TRBJ2-1	TRBD1	NA	CASSYWTGGNEQFF	TGTGCCAGCAGCTACTGGACAGGTGGGAATGAGCAGTTCTTC